Each of the 32 T cell receptor beta chains below was sequenced from the same sample in a study of beta chain features in type 1 diabetes. Reverse transcribing all isolated RNA meant expressed TCRB transcripts were sequenced. Measured with immunoSEQ multiplex PCR; TCRdb has only the in-frame clones, and not every one. The top ten hold around 0.1% of the sample, which has 680,000 or so clones, around 16% seen once. The source material was naive CD4+ T cells from blood. The receptors shown here come from a man younger than 30 in good health.

This clone has only a few counts. The rearrangement uses TRBV18 and TRBJ2-7; no clear D. CDR1 and CDR2 from the germline V gene are KGHSH and LQKENI. The CDR3 has 14 residues. Trimming removed 3 bases from V and 1 base from J, with 10 bases in between. For the CDR3, the DNA is TGTGCCAGCTCACCCCTGGACCGATCCTACGAGCAGTACTTC. As protein: CASSPLDRSYEQYF.

The rearrangement joins TRBV28 to TRBJ2-7; 7 nucleotides align to TRBD2. J lost 0 bases, V lost 6 bases, and 8 bases had no gene match. There are 15 residues in the CDR3. Germline CDR1 reads MDHEN; CDR2 reads SYDVKM. The CDR3 spells CASSLWGGSSYEQYF. CDR3 coding DNA: TGTGCCAGCAGCCTTTGGGGAGGGAGCTCCTACGAGCAGTACTTC.

In regard to this clone: This may come from a read error, since a much larger clone is one base off. This rearrangement joins TRBV28 to TRBJ2-2; no firm D call. The CDR3 runs 11 residues. Per germline, CDR1 MDHEN and CDR2 SYDVKM. V lost 6 bases to trimming and J lost 1 base, with 0 bases between them. This CDR3 is CASRNTGELFF. The CDR3 region has the DNA TGTGCCAGCAGGAACACCGGGGAGCTGTTTTTT.

The J gene is TRBJ1-5, the V gene TRBV29-1; TRBD1 aligns across 7 bases. Trimming cost V 7 bases and J 2 bases; bases outside gene matches: 8. This CDR3 region has 14 residues. CDR1 is SQVTM and CDR2 is ANQGSEA in the germline V gene. Here the CDR3 DNA reads TGCAGCGCCACTCAGGGGGGCGGCAATCAGCCCCAGCATTTT. This translates into CSATQGGGNQPQHF.

This clone was seen a handful of times. The chain is built from TRBV7-9 and TRBJ1-2; D call uncertain. V lost 4 bases to trimming and J lost 8 bases, with 14 bases between them. This CDR3 region has 13 residues. Germline CDR1 reads SEHNR; CDR2 reads FQNEAQ (reference sequence). As DNA, the CDR3 is TGTGCCAGCAGCTCCACGGACTACCCGGGCTACACCTTC. Its protein product is CASSSTDYPGYTF.

The sample holds a few counts of this clone. The chain links TRBV27 to TRBJ1-2, with TRBD1 matching over 7 bases. This CDR3 contains 12 residues. Germline V gene sequence: CDR1 MNHEY, CDR2 SMNVEV (reference sequence). J lost 6 bases, V lost 5 bases, and 3 bases had no gene match. DNA for the CDR3: TGTGCCAGCAGTCTGACAGGGAATGGCTACACCTTC. Protein sequence: CASSLTGNGYTF.

The rearrangement links TRBV7-9 to TRBJ2-1; 8 bases match TRBD1. This CDR3 comprises 11 residues. The germline CDR1 and CDR2 sequences are SEHNR and FQNEAQ (reference sequence). Trimming cost V 5 bases and J 12 bases; bases outside gene matches: 3. The CDR3 here is CASSDGQGQFF. Written as DNA, the CDR3 is TGTGCCAGCAGCGACGGACAGGGGCAGTTCTTC.

This chain connects TRBV21-1 to TRBJ2-7; the table's TRBD1 call for D was not verified on the DNA. TRBV21-1 corresponds to a pseudogene. The CDR3 is made up of 17 amino acids. CDR3 protein: CASSNHRGDTKGSEQYF. The CDR3 nucleotides are TGTGCCAGCAGCAACCACAGGGGAGATACAAAGGGGAGCGAGCAGTACTTC.

This clone was detected a few times. V usage is TRBV27 and J usage is TRBJ2-3, with D possibly TRBD1 on 5 matching bases. The germline CDR1 and CDR2 sequences are MNHEY and SMNVEV (reference sequence). The V gene lost 2 bases and the J gene lost 2 bases, with 11 bases spanning the gap. This CDR3 region has 15 residues. The CDR3 DNA reads as TGTGCCAGCAGTTTACGACAGACCTTCACAGATACGCAGTATTTT. Protein sequence: CASSLRQTFTDTQYF.

The chain uses TRBV28 and TRBJ2-3; possible D gene TRBD1, 7 bases. The CDR3 spans 16 residues. Between the trimmed V and J ends, which lost 5 bases and 1 base, there was a span of 16 bases. Germline assignment: CDR1 MDHEN and CDR2 SYDVKM. The CDR3 is CASSPGGNSGTDTQYF. The CDR3 region has the DNA TGTGCCAGCAGTCCAGGGGGGAACTCCGGCACAGATACGCAGTATTTT.

J is TRBJ2-1 and V is TRBV5-4; 13 bases align to TRBD2. This CDR3 contains 15 residues. Germline V gene lookup returns CDR1 SGHNT and CDR2 YYREEE (reference sequence). V lost 4 bases to trimming and J lost 6 bases; unmatched junction nucleotides: 4. CDR3 amino acids: CASSPWTSGSNEQFF. CDR3 nucleotides: TGTGCCAGCAGCCCCTGGACTAGCGGGAGCAATGAGCAGTTCTTC.

This chain uses TRBV29-1 with TRBJ2-5, with D tentatively TRBD2 (7 bases). Germline CDR1 is SQVTM and CDR2 is ANQGSEA. The ends were cut back, 3 bases at V and 4 bases at J, with 12 bases in the middle. The CDR3 totals 13 residues. In nucleotides, the CDR3 is TGCAGCGTTGAGCGGGGGCGGTTAGAGACCCAGTACTTC. It specifies CSVERGRLETQYF.

This clone was detected only a few times. The rearrangement joins TRBV6-5 to TRBJ2-3, with 9 bases identical to TRBD1. Germline V CDR1 and CDR2: MNHEY, SVGAGI. The CDR3 is 14 amino acids. V lost 8 bases and J lost 6; bases outside the gene matches: 9. The CDR3 bases are TGTGCCAGCGTTCGTACAGGGGGCGGGGATACGCAGTATTTT. Amino acid sequence: CASVRTGGGDTQYF.

V and J are TRBV28 and TRBJ1-2, with D unresolved. Germline CDR1 is MDHEN and CDR2 is SYDVKM. CDR3 length: 14 residues. Between the trimmed V and J ends, which lost 5 bases and 4 bases, there was a span of 14 bases. CDR3 nucleotides: TGTGCCAGCAGTACCGGGAGAGGAGGCTATGGCTACACCTTC. This codes for CASSTGRGGYGYTF.

CDR3 coding DNA: TGTGCCAGCACCGAAAGGGACGGTCCCCGAGAGACCCAGTACTTC. Its translation is CASTERDGPRETQYF. The chain couples TRBV25-1 to TRBJ2-5, with D perhaps given as TRBD1 or TRBD2 (5 bases each). The CDR3 is 15 amino acids. Germline V gene data show CDR1 as MGHDK and CDR2 as SYGVNS. The V end lost 7 bases, the J end lost 4 bases, and 19 bases lay between the germline ends.

This clone occurred a few times. The V and J genes are TRBV10-3 and TRBJ2-6; 12 bases map to TRBD2. V shed 6 bases and J 0 bases; nucleotides not matched to a gene: 3. Looked up from germline, CDR1 is ENHRY and CDR2 is SYGVKD. CDR3 length: 17 amino acids. Written as DNA, the CDR3 is TGTGCCATCAGGACTAGCGGGGGAAGCTCTGGGGCCAACGTCCTGACTTTC. Encoded protein: CAIRTSGGSSGANVLTF.

This clone was detected a few times. The gene calls are TRBV14 and TRBJ2-1, with a tentative D call TRBD1 (5 bases). V was trimmed by 2 bases and J by 2 bases, leaving 13 bases between them. The germline CDR1 and CDR2 sequences are SGHDN and FVKESK. The CDR3 has 16 residues. This CDR3 is CASSQLRGRTYNEQFF. DNA for the CDR3: TGTGCCAGCAGCCAATTAAGGGGCAGAACCTACAATGAGCAGTTCTTC.

This clone has more than one count but fewer than ten. V usage is TRBV2 and J usage is TRBJ2-1, with D possibly being TRBD1 (6 bases). V gave up 7 bases and J gave up 3 bases, with 13 bases separating them. Germline V CDR1 and CDR2: SNHLY, FYNNEI. The CDR3 is 14 residues long. The CDR3 coding sequence is TGTGCCAGCACGCAGGGGATTTACTACAATGAGCAGTTCTTC. Encoded protein: CASTQGIYYNEQFF.

The table lists this clone with a few counts. DNA for the CDR3: TGCGCCAGCAGCTTGGCAGTTGGACACCGGCGAGATACGCAGTATTTT. It yields the protein CASSLAVGHRRDTQYF. The chain couples TRBV5-1 to TRBJ2-3, with a possible D match to TRBD1 (5 bases). The length of the CDR3 is 16 residues. The germline V gene encodes CDR1 SGHRS and CDR2 YFSETQ. The V end lost 0 bases, the J end lost 5 bases, and 16 bases lay between the germline ends. Full variable domain (missing parts from reference TRBV5-1 and TRBJ2-3): KAGVTQTPRYLIKTRGQQVTLSCSPISGHRSVSWYQQTPGQGLQFLFEYFSETQRNKGNFPGRFSGRQFSNSRSEMNVSTLELGDSALYLCASSLAVGHRRDTQYFGPGTRLTVL.

This clone occurred a few times. V and J are TRBV28 and TRBJ2-7, with D perhaps matching TRBD1 (6 bases). The V end was cut by 6 bases, the J end by 7 bases, with 16 bases between. There are 13 residues in the CDR3. CDR1 is MDHEN, CDR2 SYDVKM, per germline. The chain's CDR3 is CASRETGLPEQYF. The CDR3 bases are TGTGCCAGCAGGGAGACAGGCCTCCCAGAGCAGTACTTC.

J is TRBJ2-2 and V is TRBV29-1; D not certain. The length of the CDR3 is 11 residues. The V gene's germline CDR1 is SQVTM and CDR2 ANQGSEA. V was cut by 6 bases and J by 2 bases, with 4 bases left in between. CDR3 region: CSVANTGELFF. Written as DNA, the CDR3 is TGCAGCGTCGCCAACACCGGGGAGCTGTTTTTT.

The rearrangement uses TRBV7-2 and TRBJ2-1; either TRBD1 or TRBD2 may supply D (7 bases each). CDR1 is SGHTA, CDR2 FQGNSA, per germline. The V end lost 5 bases, the J end lost 13 bases, and 15 bases lay between the germline ends. The CDR3 is 12 residues long. This CDR3 reads CASSQGGTRQFF. CDR3 bases: TGTGCCAGCAGCCAGGGGGGGACTCGTCAGTTCTTC.

The gene calls are TRBV5-6 and TRBJ2-2; D is uncertain. The CDR3 length is 14 residues. Germline V gene lookup returns CDR1 SGHDT and CDR2 YYEEEE. Between the trimmed V and J ends, which lost 4 bases and 6 bases, there was a span of 13 bases. The CDR3 region has the DNA TGTGCCAGCAGCCCAGGAACTATGGCCGGGGAGCTGTTTTTT. This encodes CASSPGTMAGELFF.

This clone showed up just a few times. This chain joins TRBV5-1 and TRBJ2-3; D might be TRBD2 (6 bases). The CDR3 loop spans 13 amino acids. Between the trimmed V and J ends, which lost 1 base and 6 bases, there was a span of 9 bases. Germline CDR1 and CDR2: SGHRS and YFSETQ. The CDR3 reads CASSLTSRDTQYF. The CDR3 DNA follows: TGCGCCAGCAGCTTGACTAGCCGCGATACGCAGTATTTT.

The CDR3 DNA is TGTGCCAGCAGCTTAGGTGTCGGTGGGGCCGAGCAGTACTTC. Amino acids: CASSLGVGGAEQYF. The V gene is TRBV7-3, the J gene TRBJ2-7; TRBD1 might be the D (5 bases). Germline V gives CDR1 SGHTA, CDR2 FQGTGA. V lost 2 bases to trimming and J lost 6 bases, with 14 bases between them. This CDR3 is 14 amino acids long.

The chain couples TRBV10-3 to TRBJ2-1, with 9 positions matching TRBD2. With 0 bases clipped from V and 5 bases from J, the junction kept 8 bases outside the gene matches. From germline, CDR1 is ENHRY and CDR2 SYGVKD. The CDR3 length is 17 residues. The CDR3 DNA follows: TGTGCCATCAGTGAGTCGGGTAGCGGGAGAGGCCACAATGAGCAGTTCTTC. It specifies CAISESGSGRGHNEQFF.

This clone has a handful of counts. The V call is TRBV19, the J call TRBJ1-2; D remains unclear. Trimming cost V 7 bases and J 5 bases, with 17 bases left between them. This CDR3 is built from 14 residues. From germline, CDR1 is LNHDA and CDR2 SQIVND (reference sequence). The CDR3 region is CASTPETGLYGYTF. The CDR3 DNA reads as TGTGCCAGTACCCCCGAGACCGGCCTATATGGCTACACCTTC.

This clone was recorded a few times. The chain combines TRBV29-1 with TRBJ1-1; D not resolved. V was cut by 4 bases and J by 1 base, with 7 bases left in between. Germline V gene data show CDR1 as SQVTM and CDR2 as ANQGSEA. This CDR3 contains 12 residues. The CDR3 sequence: CSVGRSNTEAFF. CDR3 sequence (DNA): TGCAGCGTTGGTAGGTCGAACACTGAAGCTTTCTTT. Full variable domain (remainder filled in from reference TRBV29-1 and TRBJ1-1): SAVISQKPSRDICQRGTSLTIQCQVDSQVTMMFWYRQQPGQSLTLIATANQGSEATYESGFVIDKFPISRPNLTFSTLTVSNMSPEDSSIYLCSVGRSNTEAFFGQGTRLTVV.

This clone has more than one count but fewer than ten. V gene TRBV19 combines with J gene TRBJ2-1, with D unclear. CDR1 is LNHDA and CDR2 is SQIVND in the germline V gene (reference sequence). The V end was cut by 7 bases, the J end by 4 bases, with 5 bases between. The CDR3 contains 11 residues. The CDR3 sequence: CASTQYNEQFF. The CDR3 DNA is TGTGCCAGTACCCAGTACAATGAGCAGTTCTTC.

This chain connects TRBV6-6 to TRBJ2-2; unclear D gene. Trimming left V 2 bases short and J 1 base short, with 11 bases between. The CDR3 is 16 residues long. Germline loops: CDR1 MNHNY, CDR2 SVGAGI (reference sequence). This CDR3 reads CASSYSTLKNTGELFF. CDR3 DNA: TGTGCCAGCAGTTACAGTACTCTAAAGAACACCGGGGAGCTGTTTTTT.

This clone has more than one count but fewer than ten. The chain uses TRBV9 and TRBJ1-2; D gene ambiguous. The germline gives CDR1 SGDLS, CDR2 YYNGEE. The length of the CDR3 is 13 residues. V was shortened by 4 bases and J by 6 bases, with 13 bases between the two germline ends. DNA of the CDR3: TGTGCCAGCAGCTCACGGGGTGGGGATGGCTACACCTTC. This codes for CASSSRGGDGYTF.

The chain joins TRBV10-3 to TRBJ1-1, with D possibly TRBD1 on 6 matching bases. V was clipped by 6 bases and J by 1 base, with 12 bases between them. CDR1 and CDR2 from the germline V gene are ENHRY and SYGVKD. This CDR3 comprises 14 residues. CDR3 in DNA: TGTGCCATCAGACCCGGGGGGCGGAACACTGAAGCTTTCTTT. As protein: CAIRPGGRNTEAFF.